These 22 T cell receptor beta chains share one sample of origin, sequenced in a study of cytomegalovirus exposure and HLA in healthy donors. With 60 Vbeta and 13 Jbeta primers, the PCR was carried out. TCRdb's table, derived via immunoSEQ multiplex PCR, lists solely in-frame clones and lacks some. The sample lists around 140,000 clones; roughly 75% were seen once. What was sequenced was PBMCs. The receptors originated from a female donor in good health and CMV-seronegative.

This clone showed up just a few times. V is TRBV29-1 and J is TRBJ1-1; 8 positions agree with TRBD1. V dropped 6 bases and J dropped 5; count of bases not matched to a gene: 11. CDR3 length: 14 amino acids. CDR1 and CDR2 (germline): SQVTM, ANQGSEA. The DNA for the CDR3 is TGCAGCGTCCCGGGCACAGGGGGGGTAACTGAAGCTTTCTTT. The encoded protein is CSVPGTGGVTEAFF.

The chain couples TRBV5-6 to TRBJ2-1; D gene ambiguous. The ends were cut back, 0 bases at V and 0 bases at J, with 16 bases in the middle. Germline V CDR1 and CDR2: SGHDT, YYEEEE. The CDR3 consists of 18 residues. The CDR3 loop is CASSLVSQWANSYNEQFF. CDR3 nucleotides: TGTGCCAGCAGCTTGGTTTCGCAGTGGGCCAACTCCTACAATGAGCAGTTCTTC. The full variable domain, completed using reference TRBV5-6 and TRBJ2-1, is DAGVTQSPTHLIKTRGQQVTLRCSPKSGHDTVSWYQQALGQGPQFIFQYYEEEERQRGNFPDRFSGHQFPNYSSELNVNALLLGDSALYLCASSLVSQWANSYNEQFFGPGTRLTVL.

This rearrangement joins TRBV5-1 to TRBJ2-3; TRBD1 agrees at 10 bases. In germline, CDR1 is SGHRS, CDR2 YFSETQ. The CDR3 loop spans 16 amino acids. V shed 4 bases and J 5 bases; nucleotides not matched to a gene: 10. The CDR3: CASSEDGTGVGDTQYF. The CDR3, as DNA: TGCGCCAGCAGCGAAGACGGGACAGGGGTTGGAGATACGCAGTATTTT.

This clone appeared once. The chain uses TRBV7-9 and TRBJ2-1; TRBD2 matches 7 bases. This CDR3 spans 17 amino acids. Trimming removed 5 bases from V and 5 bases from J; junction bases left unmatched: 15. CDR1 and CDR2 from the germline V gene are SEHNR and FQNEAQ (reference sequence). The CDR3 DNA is TGTGCCAGCAGCGTTGATACTAGCGAGCTAAATCACAATGAGCAGTTCTTC. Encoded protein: CASSVDTSELNHNEQFF.

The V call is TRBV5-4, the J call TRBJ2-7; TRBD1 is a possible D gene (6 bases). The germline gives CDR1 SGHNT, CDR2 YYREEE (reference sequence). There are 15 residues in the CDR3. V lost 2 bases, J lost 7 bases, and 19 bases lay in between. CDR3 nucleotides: TGTGCCAGCAGCTTTTCCGGGACACGGGCGCCTGAGCAGTACTTC. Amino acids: CASSFSGTRAPEQYF.

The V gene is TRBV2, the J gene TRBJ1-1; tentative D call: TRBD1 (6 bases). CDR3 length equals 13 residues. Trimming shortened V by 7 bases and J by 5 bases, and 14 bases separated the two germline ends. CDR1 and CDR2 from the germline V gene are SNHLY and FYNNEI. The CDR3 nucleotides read TGTGCCAGCATTATCAGGGGTGAAACTGAAGCTTTCTTT. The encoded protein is CASIIRGETEAFF.

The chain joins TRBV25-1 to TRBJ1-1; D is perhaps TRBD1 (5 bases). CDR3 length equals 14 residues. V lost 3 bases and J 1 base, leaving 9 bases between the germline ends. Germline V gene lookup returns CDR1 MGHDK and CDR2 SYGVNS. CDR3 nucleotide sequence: TGTGCCAGCAGTGACCCCGGACAGAACACTGAAGCTTTCTTT. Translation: CASSDPGQNTEAFF.

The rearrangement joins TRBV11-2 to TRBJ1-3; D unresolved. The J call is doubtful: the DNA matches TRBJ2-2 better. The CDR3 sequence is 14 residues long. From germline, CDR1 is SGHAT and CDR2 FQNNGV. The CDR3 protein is CASSTNRAPGELFF. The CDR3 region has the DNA TGTGCCAGCAGCACCAACCGGGCCCCCGGGGAGCTGTTTTTT.

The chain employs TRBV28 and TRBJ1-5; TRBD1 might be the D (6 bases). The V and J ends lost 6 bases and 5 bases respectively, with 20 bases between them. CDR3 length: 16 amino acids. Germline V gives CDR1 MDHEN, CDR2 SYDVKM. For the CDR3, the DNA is TGTGCCAGCAGGAAAAACAGGGTACAAGGCTATCAGCCCCAGCATTTT. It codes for CASRKNRVQGYQPQHF.

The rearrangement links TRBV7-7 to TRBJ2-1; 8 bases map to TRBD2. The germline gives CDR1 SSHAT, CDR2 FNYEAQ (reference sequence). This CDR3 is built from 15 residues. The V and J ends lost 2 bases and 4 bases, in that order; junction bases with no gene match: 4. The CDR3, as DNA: TGTGCCAGCAGCTTATCCGGGAGGGATTACAATGAGCAGTTCTTC. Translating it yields CASSLSGRDYNEQFF.

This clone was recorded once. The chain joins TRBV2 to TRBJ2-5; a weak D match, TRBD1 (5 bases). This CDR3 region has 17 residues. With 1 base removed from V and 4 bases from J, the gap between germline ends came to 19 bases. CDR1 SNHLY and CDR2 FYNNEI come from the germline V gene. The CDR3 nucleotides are TGTGCCAGCAGTGAAGAATTTAGCTCCCAAGGGGCAGAGACCCAGTACTTC. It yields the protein CASSEEFSSQGAETQYF. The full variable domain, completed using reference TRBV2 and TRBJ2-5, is EPEVTQTPSHQVTQMGQEVILRCVPISNHLYFYWYRQILGQKVEFLVSFYNNEISEKSEIFDDQFSVERPDGSNFTLKIRSTKLEDSAMYFCASSEEFSSQGAETQYFGPGTRLLVL.

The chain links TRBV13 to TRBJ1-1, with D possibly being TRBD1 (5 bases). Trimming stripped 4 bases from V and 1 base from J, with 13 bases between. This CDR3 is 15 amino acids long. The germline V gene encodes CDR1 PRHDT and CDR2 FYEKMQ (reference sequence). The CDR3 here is CASSSLIDRNTEAFF. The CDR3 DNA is TGTGCCAGCAGCTCTCTGATCGACAGGAACACTGAAGCTTTCTTT.

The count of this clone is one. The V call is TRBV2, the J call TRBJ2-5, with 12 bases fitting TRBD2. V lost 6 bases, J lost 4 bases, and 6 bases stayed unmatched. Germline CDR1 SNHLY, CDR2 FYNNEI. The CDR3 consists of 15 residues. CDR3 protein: CASSEGLAGRETQYF. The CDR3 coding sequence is TGTGCCAGCAGCGAGGGACTAGCGGGTAGAGAGACCCAGTACTTC.

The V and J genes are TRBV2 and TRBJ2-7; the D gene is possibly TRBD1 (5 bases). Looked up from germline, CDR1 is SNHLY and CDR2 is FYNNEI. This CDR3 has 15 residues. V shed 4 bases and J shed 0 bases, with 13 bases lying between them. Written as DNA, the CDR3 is TGTGCCAGCAGTGCTAAGGGGCCACCCTCCTACGAGCAGTACTTC. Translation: CASSAKGPPSYEQYF.

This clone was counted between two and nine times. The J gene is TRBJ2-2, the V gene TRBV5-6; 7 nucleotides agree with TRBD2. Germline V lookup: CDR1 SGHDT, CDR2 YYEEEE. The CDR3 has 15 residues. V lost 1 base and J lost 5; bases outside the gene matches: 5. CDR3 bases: TGTGCCAGCAGCTTGCCGATGGGGGGGACCGGGGAGCTGTTTTTT. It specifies CASSLPMGGTGELFF.

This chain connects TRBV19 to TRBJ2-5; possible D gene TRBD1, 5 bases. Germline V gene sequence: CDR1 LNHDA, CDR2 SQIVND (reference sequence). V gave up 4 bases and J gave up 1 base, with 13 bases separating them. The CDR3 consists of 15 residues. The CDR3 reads CASSTGITTQETQYF. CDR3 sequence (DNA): TGTGCCAGTAGTACAGGGATCACCACCCAAGAGACCCAGTACTTC. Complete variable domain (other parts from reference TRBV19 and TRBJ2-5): DGGITQSPKYLFRKEGQNVTLSCEQNLNHDAMYWYRQDPGQGLRLIYYSQIVNDFQKGDIAEGYSVSREKKESFPLTVTSAQKNPTAFYLCASSTGITTQETQYFGPGTRLLVL.

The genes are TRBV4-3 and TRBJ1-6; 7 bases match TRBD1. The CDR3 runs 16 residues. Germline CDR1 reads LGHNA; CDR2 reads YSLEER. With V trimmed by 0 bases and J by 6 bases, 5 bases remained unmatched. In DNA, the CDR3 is TGCGCCAGCAGCCAAGATCCGCCAGGGGGTAATTCACCCCTCCACTTT. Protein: CASSQDPPGGNSPLHF.

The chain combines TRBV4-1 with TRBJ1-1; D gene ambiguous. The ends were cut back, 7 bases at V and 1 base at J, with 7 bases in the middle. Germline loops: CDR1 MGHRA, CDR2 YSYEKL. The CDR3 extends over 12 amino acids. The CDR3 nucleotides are TGCGCCAGCATCGGTAGGAACACTGAAGCTTTCTTT. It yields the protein CASIGRNTEAFF.

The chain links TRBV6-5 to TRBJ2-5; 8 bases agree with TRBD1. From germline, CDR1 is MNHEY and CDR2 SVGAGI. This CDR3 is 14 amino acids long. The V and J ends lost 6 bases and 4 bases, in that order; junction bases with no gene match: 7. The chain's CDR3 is CASRRTGRAETQYF. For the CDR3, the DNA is TGTGCCAGCAGAAGGACAGGGAGAGCAGAGACCCAGTACTTC.

The CDR3 DNA is TGTGCCAGCAGCCTGCCGGACAGGAGCTCTGGAAACACCATATATTTT. It encodes CASSLPDRSSGNTIYF. V is TRBV11-2 and J is TRBJ1-3; the match to TRBD1 covers 7 bases. The CDR3 sequence is 16 residues long. The ends lost 5 bases at V and 0 bases at J; junction bases unmatched: 7. CDR1 is SGHAT and CDR2 is FQNNGV in the germline V gene.

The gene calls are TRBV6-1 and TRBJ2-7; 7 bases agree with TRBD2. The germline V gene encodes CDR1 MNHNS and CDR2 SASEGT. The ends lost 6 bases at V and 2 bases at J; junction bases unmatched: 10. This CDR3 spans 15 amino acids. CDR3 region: CASSATTSRPYEQYF. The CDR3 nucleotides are TGTGCCAGCAGCGCCACGACTAGCCGTCCCTACGAGCAGTACTTC.

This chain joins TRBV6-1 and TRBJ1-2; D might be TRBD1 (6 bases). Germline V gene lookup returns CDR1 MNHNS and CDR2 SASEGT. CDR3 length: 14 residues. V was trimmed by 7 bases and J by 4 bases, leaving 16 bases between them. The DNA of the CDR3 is TGTGCCAGCAATGGGGGGGGCGCGGGCTATGGCTACACCTTC. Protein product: CASNGGGAGYGYTF.